Shown below are 27 T cell receptor beta chains from a single sample sequenced in a study of blood T cells in healthy people across ages. The authors ran a second PCR of 7 to 11 cycles using a sample-barcoded 5' primer and a J-beta primer mix. TCRdb reprocessed the 5' RACE reads with MiXCR, giving one entry per CDR3 protein. The sample has hundreds of thousands of distinct CDR3 sequences, 58% seen once. The sequencing sample was made of blood. These receptors all stem from a man in his 60s in good health.

The J gene is TRBJ2-1, the V gene TRBV6-4, with no clear D. The CDR3 spans 15 residues. Germline CDR1 reads MRHNA; CDR2 reads SNTAGT. Trimming pared 2 bases from V and 0 bases from J, leaving 8 bases between. The CDR3 DNA reads as TGTGCCAGCAGTGACGTCTACAGCTCCTACAATGAGCAGTTCTTC. Residues: CASSDVYSSYNEQFF.

This chain joins TRBV20-1 and TRBJ2-5; 8 bases are a match to TRBD1. The germline gives CDR1 DFQATT, CDR2 SNEGSKA (reference sequence). J gave up 11 bases and V 1 base, and 15 bases lay outside the gene matches. The CDR3 has 15 residues. CDR3 sequence: CSARVGGRGQNEQYF. As DNA, the CDR3 is TGCAGTGCTAGAGTAGGGGGCAGGGGGCAGAATGAGCAGTACTTC.

The chain uses TRBV7-8 and TRBJ2-7; TRBD1 matches at 7 bases. V gave up 5 bases and J gave up 1 base; unmatched junction bases: 11. CDR1 is SGHVS and CDR2 is FQNEAQ in the germline V gene. The CDR3 covers 16 residues. This CDR3 is CASSLRSGGFSYEQYF. CDR3 bases: TGTGCCAGCAGCCTGAGGTCAGGGGGATTTTCCTACGAGCAGTACTTC.

About this clonotype itself: A much more abundant neighbour one base away suggests this may be a read error. The genes are TRBV24-1 and TRBJ2-5, with D maybe TRBD1 (5 bases). This CDR3 is 11 amino acids long. Germline V gene sequence: CDR1 KGHDR, CDR2 SFDVKD. CDR3: CATSETETRYF. In nucleotides, the CDR3 is TGTGCCACCAGTGAGACAGAGACCCGGTACTTC.

This chain links TRBV20-1 with TRBJ2-5; a possible D gene is TRBD2 (5 bases). The end of the DNA aligns better with TRBJ2-7, so the J call may be wrong. The germline V gene encodes CDR1 DFQATT and CDR2 SNEGSKA (reference sequence). The CDR3 runs 12 residues. Here the CDR3 DNA reads TGCAGTGCTAGAGAAGGGAGTACCGAGCAGTACTTC. Encoded protein: CSAREGSTEQYF.

The V call is TRBV29-1, the J call TRBJ1-1; D remains ambiguous. Trimming took off 8 bases at V and 1 base at J, with 8 bases between the two ends. This CDR3 has 11 amino acids. Germline CDR1 is SQVTM and CDR2 is ANQGSEA. The CDR3 DNA reads TGCAGCACTAGACAGAACACTGAAGCTTTCTTT. This encodes CSTRQNTEAFF.

The gene calls are TRBV12-3 or TRBV12-4 and TRBJ2-7; D perhaps matches TRBD1 (5 bases). This CDR3 region has 15 residues. V was shortened by 6 bases and J by 5 bases, with 20 bases between the two germline ends. CDR3: CASSPSGSLRDEQYF. The CDR3 nucleotides are TGTGCCAGCAGCCCCTCAGGGTCACTACGGGACGAGCAGTACTTC.

The rearrangement uses TRBV20-1 and TRBJ2-3; the match to TRBD2 covers 8 bases. Losses at the gene ends were 3 bases for V and 4 bases for J; bases not matched to a gene: 9. This CDR3 contains 15 residues. Per the germline V gene, CDR1 is DFQATT and CDR2 is SNEGSKA (reference sequence). In DNA, the CDR3 is TGCAGTGCTAGCGCTAGCGGGTTACACTCAGATACGCAGTATTTT. Its translation is CSASASGLHSDTQYF.

The J gene is TRBJ1-1, the V gene TRBV7-9, with D perhaps matching TRBD1 (5 bases). The CDR3 sequence is 14 residues long. Per germline, CDR1 SEHNR and CDR2 FQNEAQ (reference sequence). Trimming removed 4 bases at V and 2 bases at J, with 11 bases between. The CDR3 nucleotides are TGTGCCAGCAGCTCACGCCGGGACAACACTGAAGCTTTCTTT. Translation: CASSSRRDNTEAFF.

This clonotype was found many times. The genes are TRBV29-1 and TRBJ2-3; D call uncertain. V lost 0 bases and J lost 8, with 12 bases in between. Looked up from germline, CDR1 is SQVTM and CDR2 is ANQGSEA. CDR3 length: 13 amino acids. The CDR3 here is CSVEEALGATQYF. For the CDR3, the DNA is TGCAGCGTTGAAGAGGCTTTAGGTGCTACGCAGTATTTT.

This chain connects TRBV2 to TRBJ2-7; possible D gene TRBD2, 7 bases. Matching the DNA end better, TRBJ2-5 makes the J call doubtful. Per germline, CDR1 SNHLY and CDR2 FYNNEI. The CDR3 is made up of 15 amino acids. CDR3 sequence reads: CASSPNGGGAETQYF. For the CDR3, the DNA is TGTGCCAGCAGCCCTAATGGAGGGGGGGCTGAGACCCAGTACTTC.

V usage is TRBV11-2 and J usage is TRBJ1-1; TRBD1 matches 9 bases. The CDR3 has 15 residues. Germline CDR1 SGHAT, CDR2 FQNNGV. V lost 1 base to trimming and J lost 5 bases; unmatched junction nucleotides: 5. CDR3 nucleotide sequence: TGTGCCAGCAGCTTAGGACACAGGGGGCGGACTGAAGCTTTCTTT. This translates into CASSLGHRGRTEAFF.

This chain joins TRBV20-1 and TRBJ2-3; D is undetermined. Germline V gene data show CDR1 as DFQATT and CDR2 as SNEGSKA (reference sequence). V lost 5 bases and J 0 bases, leaving 15 bases between the germline ends. The CDR3 sequence is 15 residues long. This chain's CDR3 is CSAVRVRGSTDTQYF. CDR3 sequence (DNA): TGCAGTGCTGTCCGGGTTCGAGGTAGCACAGATACGCAGTATTTT.

The chain has TRBV25-1 and TRBJ2-7; no firm D call. Trimming left V 3 bases short and J 3 bases short, with 18 bases between. The CDR3 sequence is 16 residues long. Germline-derived CDR1 and CDR2 are MGHDK and SYGVNS. DNA of the CDR3: TGTGCCAGCAGTGATCCGTCGGTCCCCGGTCTCTACGAGCAGTACTTC. It codes for CASSDPSVPGLYEQYF.

This clonotype was counted once. The junction shows a germline mismatch at one end, possibly a read error. The V call is TRBV6-6, the J call TRBJ2-2; the match to TRBD1 covers 7 bases. The length of the CDR3 is 15 residues. Per the germline V gene, CDR1 is MNHNY and CDR2 is SVGAGI (reference sequence). CDR3 DNA: TGTGCCGGCAGTTTTGACAGGGAAGGCACCGGGGAGCTGTTTTTT. Its translation: CAGSFDREGTGELFF.

The rearrangement links TRBV10-3 to TRBJ1-1; 12 nucleotides align to TRBD1. There are 16 residues in the CDR3. The germline CDR1 and CDR2 sequences are ENHRY and SYGVKD. Trimming cost V 6 bases and J 6 bases; bases outside gene matches: 11. Here the CDR3 reads CAIRDRDRGLESEAFF. The CDR3, as DNA: TGTGCCATCAGGGACCGGGACAGGGGGCTAGAGTCTGAAGCTTTCTTT.

In its sample, this clonotype was seen a few times. The chain links TRBV3-1 to TRBJ2-1; 12 bases are shared with TRBD1. The CDR3 consists of 15 residues. The ends lost 3 bases at V and 4 bases at J; junction bases unmatched: 1. The germline V gene has CDR1 LGHDT and CDR2 YNNKEL (reference sequence). The CDR3 here is CASSQGQGAYNEQFF. The CDR3 nucleotides are TGTGCCAGCAGCCAGGGACAGGGGGCTTACAATGAGCAGTTCTTC.

Worth noting for this clonotype: A much larger clonotype is one base distant, so this may be a read error. This chain connects TRBV29-1 to TRBJ1-2; 8 nucleotides line up with TRBD1. Germline loops: CDR1 SQVTM, CDR2 ANQGSEA. Trimming took 6 bases from V and 4 from J; bases not matched to a gene: 10. The CDR3 consists of 14 residues. The CDR3 DNA reads TGCAGCGTGGGCGCCTCGGACAGGGCCTATGGCTACACCTTC. Residues: CSVGASDRAYGYTF.

V usage is TRBV3-1 and J usage is TRBJ2-7; D is undetermined. The DNA end is a closer match to TRBJ2-5, so the J assignment may be wrong. Germline assignment: CDR1 LGHDT and CDR2 YNNKEL (reference sequence). The CDR3 length is 15 residues. Here the CDR3 reads CASSPPGLGSETQYF. Here the CDR3 DNA reads TGTGCCAGCAGCCCCCCAGGTTTGGGGTCCGAGACCCAGTACTTC.

V is TRBV25-1 and J is TRBJ1-1; 7 positions match TRBD1. Losses at the gene ends were 4 bases for V and 7 bases for J; bases not matched to a gene: 9. Germline lookup yields CDR1 MGHDK and CDR2 SYGVNS. The CDR3 totals 14 residues. Here the CDR3 DNA reads TGTGCCAGCAGTGTACAGGGGCGGATGGGTGAAGCTTTCTTT. It encodes CASSVQGRMGEAFF.

The chain recombines TRBV18 with TRBJ2-6; the D gene is possibly TRBD2 (5 bases). V shed 4 bases and J shed 0 bases, with 16 bases lying between them. This CDR3 is built from 18 residues. Germline V gene lookup returns CDR1 KGHSH and CDR2 LQKENI. The DNA of the CDR3 is TGTGCCAGCTCACGACTGCGGGTCCTGACCTCTGGGGCCAACGTCCTGACTTTC. Translating it yields CASSRLRVLTSGANVLTF.

The chain couples TRBV25-1 to TRBJ2-7; the D is unclear. Trimming stripped 2 bases from V and 3 bases from J, with 11 bases between. The CDR3 has 14 amino acids. Per the germline V gene, CDR1 is MGHDK and CDR2 is SYGVNS. CDR3 protein: CASSEPGPRYEQYF. In nucleotides, the CDR3 is TGTGCCAGCAGTGAACCCGGACCGCGCTACGAGCAGTACTTC.

This clonotype was seen at least ten times. The J gene is TRBJ2-5, the V gene TRBV2; TRBD2 might be the D (6 bases). The CDR3 runs to 15 residues. The ends were cut back, 3 bases at V and 9 bases at J, with 20 bases in the middle. Germline CDR1 reads SNHLY; CDR2 reads FYNNEI. CDR3: CASSDSRQSSGAQYF. As DNA, the CDR3 is TGTGCCAGCAGTGATTCCCGACAGTCCTCGGGGGCCCAGTACTTC.

As concerns this clonotype: Mismatch with germline at one junction end may stem from a read error. The chain combines TRBV12-3 or TRBV12-4 with TRBJ2-3; TRBD1 aligns across 7 bases. The CDR3 has 15 residues. This chain's CDR3 is CASKWTGGISDAQYF. The CDR3 coding sequence is TGTGCCAGCAAATGGACAGGAGGCATATCAGATGCGCAGTATTTT.

About this clonotype: At one boundary the junction diverges from the germline segment, which might be a read error. The chain links TRBV5-1 to TRBJ2-1; TRBD1 agrees at 12 bases. Germline CDR1 SGHRS, CDR2 YFSETQ. CDR3 size: 19 residues. CDR3 bases: TGCGCCAGCAGTGCTGGGACAGGGGGCGCCGGTTGGCCCAACAATGGGCAGTTCTTC. Translating it yields CASSAGTGGAGWPNNGQFF.

This clonotype was seen only once. The junction differs from germline at one of its ends, possibly a read error. The rearrangement uses TRBV7-2 and TRBJ2-1, with D possibly called TRBD1 or TRBD2 (6 bases each). Germline loops: CDR1 SGHTA, CDR2 FQGNSA. This CDR3 spans 13 amino acids. CDR3 amino acids: CASNLVGGGEQFF. CDR3 nucleotide sequence: TGTGCCAGCAACTTAGTGGGGGGCGGTGAGCAGTTCTTC.

With respect to this clonotype: At one end the junction does not follow the germline gene, possibly because of a read error. The chain uses TRBV11-1 and TRBJ2-4, with 7 bases matching TRBD1. From germline, CDR1 is SGHAT and CDR2 FQDESV (reference sequence). The CDR3 length is 14 residues. The CDR3 DNA reads as TGTGCCTGCAGCGAGGACAGGACCAAAAACATTCAGTACTTC. It codes for CACSEDRTKNIQYF.